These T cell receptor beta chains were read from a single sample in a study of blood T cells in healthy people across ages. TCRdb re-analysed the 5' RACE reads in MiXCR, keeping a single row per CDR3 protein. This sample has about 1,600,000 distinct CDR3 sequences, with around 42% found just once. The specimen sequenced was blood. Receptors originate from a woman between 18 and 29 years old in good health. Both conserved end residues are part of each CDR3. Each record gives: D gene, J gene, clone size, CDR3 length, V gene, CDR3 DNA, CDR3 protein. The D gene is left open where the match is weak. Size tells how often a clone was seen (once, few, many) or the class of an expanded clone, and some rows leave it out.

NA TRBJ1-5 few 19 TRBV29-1 TGCAGCGTTGCACACATGGGACACCACTTCCACCATAGCAATCAGCCCCAGCATTTT CSVAHMGHHFHHSNQPQHF
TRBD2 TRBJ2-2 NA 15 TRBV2 TGTGCCAGCAGCGTGACTAGCGGGAGAGCTGGGGAGCTGTTTTTT CASSVTSGRAGELFF
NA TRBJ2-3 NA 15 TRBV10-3 TGTGCCATCAGCCCTGTGGGCGGGGTCACAGATACGCAGTATTTT CAISPVGGVTDTQYF
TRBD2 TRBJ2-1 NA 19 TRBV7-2 TGTGCCAGCAGCTTCAGACCGGTCGGGGGACTAGCGACCAACAATGAGCAGTTCTTC CASSFRPVGGLATNNEQFF
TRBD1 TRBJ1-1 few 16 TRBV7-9 TGTGCCAGCAGCCGGCGGACAGGGCCCGGAAACACTGAAGCTTTCTTT CASSRRTGPGNTEAFF
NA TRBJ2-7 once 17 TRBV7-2 TGTGCCAGCAGCCCGCGCGGGGAGCGGTATCTCTCCTACGAGCAGTACTTC CASSPRGERYLSYEQYF
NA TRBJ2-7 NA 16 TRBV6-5 TGTGCCAGCAGTTACGGAGGGGCAGGGGGCTCCTACGAGCAGTACTTC CASSYGGAGGSYEQYF
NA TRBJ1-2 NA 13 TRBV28 TGTGCCAGCAGAGGACGGGACTTGGACGGCTACACCTTC CASRGRDLDGYTF
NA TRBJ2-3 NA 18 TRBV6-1 TGTGCCAGCAGTGAAAACAGGCGAAGGCCCCCCTCCGCAGATACGCAGTATTTT CASSENRRRPPSADTQYF
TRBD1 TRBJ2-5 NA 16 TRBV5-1 TGCGCCAGCAGTCCCCACCGACAGGGTATACAAGAGACCCAGTACTTC CASSPHRQGIQETQYF
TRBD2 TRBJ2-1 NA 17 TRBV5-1 TGCGCCAGCAGCTTTGATAGCGGGGGGCCGTCCTACAATGAGCAGTTCTTC CASSFDSGGPSYNEQFF
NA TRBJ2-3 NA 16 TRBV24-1 TGTGCCACCAGTGATTCCCGAGGGGGAAGCACAGATACGCAGTATTTT CATSDSRGGSTDTQYF
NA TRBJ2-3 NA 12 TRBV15 TGTGCCGCCAGCAGACGAGAGGATACGCAGTATTTT CAASRREDTQYF
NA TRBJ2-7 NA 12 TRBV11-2 TGTGCCAGCAGCCCCTACAAGCACGAGCAGTACTTC CASSPYKHEQYF
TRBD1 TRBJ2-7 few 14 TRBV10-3 TGTGCCATCAGGCCCGGGACAGAACCCTACGAGCAGTACTTC CAIRPGTEPYEQYF
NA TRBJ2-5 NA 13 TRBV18 TGTGCCAGCGCACCCGGCAGGGACAATGAGCAGTACTTC CASAPGRDNEQYF
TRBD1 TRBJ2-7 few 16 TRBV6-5 TGTGCCAGCAGTTACTTCGCAGGGGGCTCGACCTACGAGCAGTACTTC CASSYFAGGSTYEQYF
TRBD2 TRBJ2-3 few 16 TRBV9 TGTGCCAGCAGCGTCCAAACGGGACTAGCGAGAATTGCGCAGTATTTT CASSVQTGLARIAQYF
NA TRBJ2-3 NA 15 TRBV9 TGTGCCAGCAGCGTAAGAGGTTGGGAAGAAGATACGCAGTATTTT CASSVRGWEEDTQYF
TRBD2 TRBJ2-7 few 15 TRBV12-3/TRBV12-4 TGTGCCAGCAGTTTACGGCTAGCGGCCACCTACGAGCAGTACTTC CASSLRLAATYEQYF
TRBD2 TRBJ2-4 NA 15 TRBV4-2 TGTGCCAGCAGACAGGGACTAGCGGCCAAAAACATTCAGTACTTC CASRQGLAAKNIQYF
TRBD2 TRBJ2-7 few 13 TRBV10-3 TGTGCCATCAAGGGACTAGACTACAATGAGCAGTACTTC CAIKGLDYNEQYF
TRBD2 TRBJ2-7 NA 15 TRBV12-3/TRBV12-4 TGTGCCAGCAGTTTTCAGGGACTAGCGGGGGACGAGCAGTACTTC CASSFQGLAGDEQYF
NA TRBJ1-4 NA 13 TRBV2 TGTGCCAGCAGTCCACTTCTAGCCTGGAAACTGTTTTTT CASSPLLAWKLFF
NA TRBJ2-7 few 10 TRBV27 TGTGCCACCGCGTTCTACGAGCAGTACTTC CATAFYEQYF
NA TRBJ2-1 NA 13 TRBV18 TGTGCCAGCTCACCACCTACAGGGAATGAGCAGTTCTTC CASSPPTGNEQFF
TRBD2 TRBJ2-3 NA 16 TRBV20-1 TGCAGTGCTAGAGATCGGCCTAGCGGGCCTAAAGATACGCAGTATTTT CSARDRPSGPKDTQYF
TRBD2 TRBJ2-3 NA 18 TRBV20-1 TGCAGTGCCCCCCCCCCAGGACTAGCAGGCTGGGGCACAGATACGCAGTATTTT CSAPPPGLAGWGTDTQYF
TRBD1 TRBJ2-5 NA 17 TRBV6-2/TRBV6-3 TGTGCCAGCAGTTACTCGACGGCAGGGGGCCATCAAGAGACCCAGTACTTC CASSYSTAGGHQETQYF
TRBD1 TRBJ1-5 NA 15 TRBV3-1 TGTGCCAGCAGCCAGTCCGGGACAGGGTCTCAGCCCCAGCATTTT CASSQSGTGSQPQHF
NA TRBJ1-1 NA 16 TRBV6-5 TGTGCCAGCAGTTTGTATCCGGGACGGATGAACACTGAAGCTTTCTTT CASSLYPGRMNTEAFF
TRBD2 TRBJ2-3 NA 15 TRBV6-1 TGTGCCAGCAGTGATTATTCTAGCGGGAGAGATACGCAGTATTTT CASSDYSSGRDTQYF